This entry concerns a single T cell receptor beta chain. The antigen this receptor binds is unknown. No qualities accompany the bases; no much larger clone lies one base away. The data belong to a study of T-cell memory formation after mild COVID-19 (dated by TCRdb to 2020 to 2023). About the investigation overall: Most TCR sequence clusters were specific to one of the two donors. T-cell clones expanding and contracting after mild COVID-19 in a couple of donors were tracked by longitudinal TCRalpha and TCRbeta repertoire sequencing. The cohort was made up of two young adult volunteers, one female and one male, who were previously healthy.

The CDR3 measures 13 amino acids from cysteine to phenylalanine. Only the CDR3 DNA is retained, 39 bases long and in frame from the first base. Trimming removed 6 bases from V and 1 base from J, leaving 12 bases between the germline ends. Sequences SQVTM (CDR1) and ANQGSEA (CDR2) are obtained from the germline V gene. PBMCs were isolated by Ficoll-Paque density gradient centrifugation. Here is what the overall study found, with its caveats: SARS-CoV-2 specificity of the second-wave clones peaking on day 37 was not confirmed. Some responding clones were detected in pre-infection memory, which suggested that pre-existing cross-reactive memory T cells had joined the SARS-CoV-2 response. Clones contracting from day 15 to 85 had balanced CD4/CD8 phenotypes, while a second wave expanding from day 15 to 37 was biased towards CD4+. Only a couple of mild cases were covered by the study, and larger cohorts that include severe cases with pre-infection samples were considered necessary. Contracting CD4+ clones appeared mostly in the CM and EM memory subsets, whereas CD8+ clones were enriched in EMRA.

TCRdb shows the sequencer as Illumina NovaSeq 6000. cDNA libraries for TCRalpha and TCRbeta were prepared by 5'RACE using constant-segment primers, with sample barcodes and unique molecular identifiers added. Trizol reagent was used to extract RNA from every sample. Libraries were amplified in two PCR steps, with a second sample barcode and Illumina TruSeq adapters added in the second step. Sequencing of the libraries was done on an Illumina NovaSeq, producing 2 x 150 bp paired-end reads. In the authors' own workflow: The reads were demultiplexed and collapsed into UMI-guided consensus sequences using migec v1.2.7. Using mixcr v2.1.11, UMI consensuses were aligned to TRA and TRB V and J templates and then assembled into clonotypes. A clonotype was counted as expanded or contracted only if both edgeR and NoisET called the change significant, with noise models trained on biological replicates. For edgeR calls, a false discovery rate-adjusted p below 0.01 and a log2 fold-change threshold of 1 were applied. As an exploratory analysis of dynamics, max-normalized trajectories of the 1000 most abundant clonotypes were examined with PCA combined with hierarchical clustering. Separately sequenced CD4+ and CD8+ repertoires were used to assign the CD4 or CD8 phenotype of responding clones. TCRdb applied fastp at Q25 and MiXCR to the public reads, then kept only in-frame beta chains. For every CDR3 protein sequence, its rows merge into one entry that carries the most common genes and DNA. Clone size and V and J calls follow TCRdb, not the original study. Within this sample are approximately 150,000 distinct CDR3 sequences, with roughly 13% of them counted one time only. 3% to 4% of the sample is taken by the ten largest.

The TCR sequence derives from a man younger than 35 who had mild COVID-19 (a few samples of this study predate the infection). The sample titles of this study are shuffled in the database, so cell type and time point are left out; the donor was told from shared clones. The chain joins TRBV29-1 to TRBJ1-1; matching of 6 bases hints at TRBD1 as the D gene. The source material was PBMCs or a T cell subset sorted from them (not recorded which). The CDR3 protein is CSVNTGKNTEAFF. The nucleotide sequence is TGCAGCGTAAATACAGGGAAGAACACTGAAGCTTTCTTT.